A selection of T cell receptor beta chains follows, all from one sample in a study of T cells in Graves' hyperthyroidism and ophthalmopathy. TCRdb re-called the multiplex PCR reads through MiXCR, storing one row per CDR3 protein. The table records more than 550,000 distinct CDR3 sequences, around 15% of them present only once. The sequenced material came from blood. These receptors were collected from a middle-aged man with Graves' hyperthyroidism. Each CDR3 is given with its conserved first and last residue. A D gene is named only where the DNA matches it firmly. Clone size is shown for a subset of rows, as once, few, many or a class of expanded clone.

TRBV3-1	TRBJ2-7	.	.	CASSQGQASSYEQYF	TGTGCCAGCAGCCAAGGACAGGCGAGCTCCTACGAGCAGTACTTC
TRBV3-1	TRBJ1-5	few	.	CASSQLGVNQPQHF	TGTGCCAGCAGCCAACTAGGGGTCAATCAGCCCCAGCATTTT
TRBV7-9	TRBJ2-1	few	.	CASSQGEYYYNEQFF	TGTGCCAGCAGCCAGGGCGAATACTACTACAATGAGCAGTTCTTC
TRBV11-3	TRBJ2-1	many	.	CASSWGGEQFF	TGTGCCAGCAGTTGGGGCGGTGAGCAGTTCTTC
TRBV28	TRBJ1-2	many	.	CASSKGRSQYGYTF	TGTGCCAGCAGTAAAGGGCGGTCACAATATGGCTACACCTTC
TRBV28	TRBJ2-7	many	TRBD2	CASSWASGKSSYEQYF	TGTGCCAGCAGTTGGGCTAGCGGGAAAAGCTCCTACGAGCAGTACTTC
TRBV7-8	TRBJ1-6	many	.	CASSLGTGHHSPLHF	TGTGCCAGCAGCTTAGGGACGGGACACCATTCACCCCTCCACTTT
TRBV29-1	TRBJ1-5	.	.	CSVGWAGGNQPQHF	TGCAGCGTTGGCTGGGCGGGGGGCAATCAGCCCCAGCATTTT
TRBV11-2	TRBJ2-1	.	TRBD2	CASSLSPPVRAGGSYNEQFF	TGTGCCAGCAGCTTATCACCTCCGGTGCGAGCGGGAGGGTCCTACAATGAGCAGTTCTTC
TRBV9	TRBJ2-1	.	TRBD2	CASKHTSGRAGEQFF	TGTGCCAGCAAGCACACTAGCGGGAGGGCAGGTGAGCAGTTCTTC
TRBV24-1	TRBJ2-2	many	TRBD2	CATSDFLSGGGELFF	TGTGCCACCAGTGATTTTTTGTCGGGAGGCGGGGAGCTGTTTTTT
TRBV2	TRBJ1-5	few	TRBD1	CASSTGAPQPQHF	TGTGCCAGCAGCACAGGGGCCCCTCAGCCCCAGCATTTT
TRBV27	TRBJ1-6	many	.	CASSLPGPAPLHF	TGTGCCAGCAGTCTCCCAGGTCCCGCACCCCTCCACTTT
TRBV6-1	TRBJ2-3	many	.	CASSEWWGRVTDTQYF	TGTGCCAGCAGTGAGTGGTGGGGGAGAGTGACAGATACGCAGTATTTT
TRBV5-1	TRBJ2-7	.	TRBD1	CASSSDRERNEQYF	TGCGCCAGCAGCTCCGACAGGGAACGGAACGAGCAGTACTTC
TRBV2	TRBJ2-5	many	.	CASSATGAGETQYF	TGTGCCAGCAGTGCAACGGGAGCGGGAGAGACCCAGTACTTC